The 25 T cell receptor beta chains below were found in one sample sequenced in a study of shared clonotypes between healthy human individuals. Libraries were prepared by immunoSEQ multiplex PCR; TCRdb keeps only in-frame clonotypes and omits some of them. The table lists fewer than 650,000 clones, about 79% of them singletons. Sequenced input: PBMCs. The source is a woman aged 40-49 years in good health. Some clones in this sample may be carry-over from other donors' samples.

This clone occurred a few times. The chain carries TRBV5-4 and TRBJ2-5, with TRBD1 as a possible D gene (6 bases). The CDR3 loop spans 15 amino acids. V shed 2 bases and J shed 3 bases, with 14 bases lying between them. Germline V gene sequence: CDR1 SGHNT, CDR2 YYREEE (reference sequence). DNA for the CDR3: TGTGCCAGCAGCTTAAGGGGGTTAGCGAAAGAGACCCAGTACTTC. Encoded protein: CASSLRGLAKETQYF.

Here the CDR3 reads CSTTGEAGEQETQYF. In DNA, the CDR3 is TGCAGCACGACCGGGGAAGCGGGAGAACAAGAGACCCAGTACTTC. The V and J genes are TRBV29-1 and TRBJ2-5; 8 bases line up with TRBD2. The trim removed 8 bases at V and 2 bases at J, leaving 13 bases unmatched. This CDR3 comprises 15 residues. The germline V gene has CDR1 SQVTM and CDR2 ANQGSEA.

The CDR3 DNA follows: TGTGCCAGCAGTTACCCCGGGGGAACCTTCTATGGCTACACCTTC. Its translation: CASSYPGGTFYGYTF. The chain recombines TRBV6-5 with TRBJ1-2; a possible D gene is TRBD1 (5 bases). V was cut by 2 bases and J by 4 bases, with 14 bases left in between. There are 15 residues in the CDR3. CDR1 is MNHEY, CDR2 SVGAGI, per germline.

The chain is built from TRBV6-5 and TRBJ2-7, with 7 nucleotides matching TRBD1. V was clipped by 6 bases and J by 0 bases; unmatched bases: 8. The CDR3 is 15 amino acids. CDR1 is MNHEY and CDR2 is SVGAGI in the germline V gene. The CDR3: CASREGTASSYEQYF. DNA for the CDR3: TGTGCCAGCAGAGAGGGGACAGCGAGCTCCTACGAGCAGTACTTC.

In regard to this clone: A junction boundary mismatches the germline segment, possibly from a read error. The genes are TRBV7-3 and TRBJ2-1, with D perhaps being TRBD1 or TRBD2 (5 bases each). Germline CDR1 reads SGHTA; CDR2 reads FQGTGA. This CDR3 contains 15 residues. This CDR3 is CASSLTGESFNEQFF. CDR3 bases: TGTGCCAGCAGCTTAACGGGGGAATCCTTCAATGAGCAGTTCTTC.

The chain joins TRBV29-1 to TRBJ2-5; unclear D gene. V lost 0 bases and J lost 4, with 15 bases in between. CDR1 and CDR2 (germline): SQVTM, ANQGSEA. The CDR3 is made up of 15 amino acids. The CDR3 nucleotides read TGCAGCGTTGAAGATCCCGGGTTTACTCGAGAGACCCAGTACTTC. It yields the protein CSVEDPGFTRETQYF.

The chain recombines TRBV19 with TRBJ2-7, with D perhaps TRBD2 (6 bases). CDR3 length: 15 amino acids. Germline V lookup: CDR1 LNHDA, CDR2 SQIVND (reference sequence). Trimming pared 2 bases from V and 3 bases from J, leaving 14 bases between. This CDR3 is CASSIMRDGNYEQYF. Here the CDR3 DNA reads TGTGCCAGTAGTATAATGCGGGACGGAAACTACGAGCAGTACTTC.

This chain links TRBV20-1 with TRBJ1-2; D gene uncertain. Germline V gene lookup returns CDR1 DFQATT and CDR2 SNEGSKA (reference sequence). The CDR3 extends over 11 amino acids. V was cut by 3 bases and J by 7 bases, with 9 bases left in between. The CDR3: CSASDAGGYTF. CDR3 bases: TGCAGTGCTAGTGACGCCGGTGGCTACACCTTC.

The chain couples TRBV11-2 to TRBJ2-1; 7 bases map to TRBD2. The germline V gene has CDR1 SGHAT and CDR2 FQNNGV. This CDR3 has 14 residues. The V segment lost 6 bases and the J segment 7 bases; nucleotides outside the gene matches: 9. CDR3 loop: CASSFTGGVNEQFF. In nucleotides, the CDR3 is TGTGCCAGCAGTTTCACGGGAGGTGTAAATGAGCAGTTCTTC.

V and J are TRBV5-1 and TRBJ2-7, with 14 bases that match TRBD2. The CDR3 is 16 residues long. After removal of 0 bases from V and 5 bases from J, the junction contained 4 bases not matched to a gene. The germline V gene has CDR1 SGHRS and CDR2 YFSETQ. The CDR3 reads CASSLVTSGRADEQYF. CDR3 sequence (DNA): TGCGCCAGCAGCTTGGTGACTAGCGGGAGGGCAGACGAGCAGTACTTC. The full variable domain, rest sourced from reference TRBV5-1 and TRBJ2-7, is KAGVTQTPRYLIKTRGQQVTLSCSPISGHRSVSWYQQTPGQGLQFLFEYFSETQRNKGNFPGRFSGRQFSNSRSEMNVSTLELGDSALYLCASSLVTSGRADEQYFGPGTRLTVT.

In the case of this clone: Its ends do not fully match the called genes, so a read error is possible. CDR3 protein: CASSPETSWTNCGYTF. In nucleotides, the CDR3 is TGTGCCAGCAGCCCCGAGACCTCTTGGACGAACTGTGGCTACACCTTC. The chain couples TRBV11-3 to TRBJ1-2; D gene ambiguous. Germline CDR1 reads SGHNT; CDR2 reads YENEEA. CDR3 length: 16 residues.

The chain uses TRBV5-1 and TRBJ1-1; D call uncertain. The CDR3 runs to 14 residues. In germline, CDR1 is SGHRS, CDR2 YFSETQ. Trimming left V 4 bases short and J 1 base short, with 11 bases between. CDR3 sequence: CASSNHSRNTEAFF. In DNA form, the CDR3 reads TGCGCCAGCAGCAACCACTCCAGGAACACTGAAGCTTTCTTT.

The chain carries TRBV4-1 and TRBJ2-1; D unclear. The CDR3 totals 16 residues. Trimming shortened V by 2 bases and J by 2 bases, and 13 bases separated the two germline ends. The germline V gene encodes CDR1 MGHRA and CDR2 YSYEKL. The CDR3 sequence is CASSQTHEVAYNEQFF. The CDR3 bases are TGCGCCAGCAGCCAAACTCACGAGGTAGCCTACAATGAGCAGTTCTTC.

The chain carries TRBV15 and TRBJ1-1, with TRBD1 identical over 7 bases. Per germline, CDR1 LNHNV and CDR2 YYDKDF (reference sequence). V lost 10 bases to trimming and J lost 2 bases; unmatched junction nucleotides: 10. This CDR3 region has 14 residues. The CDR3 bases are TGTGCCATCAAACAGGGGATCCCTAACACTGAAGCTTTCTTT. This sequence encodes CAIKQGIPNTEAFF. Variable domain in full (rest from reference TRBV15 and TRBJ1-1): DAMVIQNPRYQVTQFGKPVTLSCSQTLNHNVMYWYQQKSSQAPKLLFHYYDKDFNNEADTPDNFQSRRPNTSFCFLDIRSPGLGDTAMYLCAIKQGIPNTEAFFGQGTRLTVV.

V is TRBV14 and J is TRBJ2-1; D is unclear. This CDR3 spans 13 amino acids. Germline CDR1 SGHDN, CDR2 FVKESK. Trimming left V 4 bases short and J 10 bases short, with 14 bases between. CDR3 residues: CASSRSAWAEQFF. Here the CDR3 DNA reads TGTGCCAGCAGCCGTTCCGCCTGGGCCGAGCAGTTCTTC.

The chain combines TRBV6-6 with TRBJ1-5, with 8 bases aligning to TRBD1. The ends lost 6 bases at V and 3 bases at J; junction bases unmatched: 4. Germline V gene sequence: CDR1 MNHNY, CDR2 SVGAGI (reference sequence). The CDR3 has 14 amino acids. CDR3 DNA sequence: TGTGCCAGCAGCAAACAGGGGGACAATCAGCCCCAGCATTTT. This codes for CASSKQGDNQPQHF.

The J gene is TRBJ2-3, the V gene TRBV27, with TRBD2 identical over 13 bases. The junction had 18 bases not matched to a gene; V was cut back by 5 bases and J by 1 base. This CDR3 has 21 residues. From germline, CDR1 is MNHEY and CDR2 SMNVEV (reference sequence). CDR3 loop: CASSRLKITSGRAWGTDTQYF. The CDR3 DNA sequence: TGTGCCAGCAGTCGCCTAAAGATTACTAGCGGGAGGGCCTGGGGCACAGATACGCAGTATTTT.

This chain links TRBV27 with TRBJ1-1; tentatively, D is TRBD1 (5 bases). CDR1 is MNHEY, CDR2 SMNVEV, per germline (reference sequence). The V end was cut by 1 base, the J end by 1 base, with 13 bases between. The CDR3 is 16 amino acids. The CDR3 DNA follows: TGTGCCAGCAGTTTATTTCCCTTGAGGGGGAACACTGAAGCTTTCTTT. Its protein is CASSLFPLRGNTEAFF.

The gene calls are TRBV6-6 and TRBJ2-3; TRBD1 agrees at 11 bases. Germline lookup yields CDR1 MNHNY and CDR2 SVGAGI (reference sequence). After removal of 6 bases from V and 3 bases from J, the junction contained 8 bases not matched to a gene. CDR3 length: 16 amino acids. CDR3 loop: CASSRPGTGGTDTQYF. The CDR3 bases are TGTGCCAGCAGCAGGCCCGGGACAGGGGGTACAGATACGCAGTATTTT.

This sequence joins TRBV6-1 and TRBJ1-2; TRBD1 matches at 8 bases. From germline, CDR1 is MNHNS and CDR2 SASEGT. CDR3 length equals 11 residues. Trimming at V came to 5 bases and at J to 8 bases, leaving 1 base not matched to a gene. Here the CDR3 reads CASSRQGGYTF. In DNA form, the CDR3 reads TGTGCCAGCAGTAGACAGGGGGGCTACACCTTC.

The V call is TRBV7-8, the J call TRBJ2-3; no definite D call. The CDR3 extends over 15 amino acids. The V end lost 0 bases, the J end lost 2 bases, and 9 bases lay between the germline ends. The germline CDR1 and CDR2 sequences are SGHVS and FQNEAQ. The CDR3 loop reads CASSLAFQVTDTQYF. The CDR3 DNA is TGTGCCAGCAGCTTAGCGTTCCAGGTCACAGATACGCAGTATTTT.

This chain connects TRBV9 to TRBJ1-5; TRBD1 matches at 7 bases. The ends lost 4 bases at V and 3 bases at J; junction bases unmatched: 4. CDR1 and CDR2 (germline): SGDLS, YYNGEE. This CDR3 contains 14 residues. CDR3 sequence: CASSPGTVNQPQHF. The CDR3 DNA sequence: TGTGCCAGCAGCCCCGGGACAGTCAATCAGCCCCAGCATTTT.

V gene TRBV19 combines with J gene TRBJ2-2; possibly TRBD1 or TRBD2 for D (5 bases each). Germline-derived CDR1 and CDR2 are LNHDA and SQIVND (reference sequence). V was pared by 5 bases and J by 3 bases, with 7 bases between. This CDR3 spans 13 amino acids. DNA for the CDR3: TGTGCCAGTAGTGGGGACCACACCGGGGAGCTGTTTTTT. Amino acid sequence: CASSGDHTGELFF. Full variable domain (rest looked up from reference TRBV19 and TRBJ2-2): DGGITQSPKYLFRKEGQNVTLSCEQNLNHDAMYWYRQDPGQGLRLIYYSQIVNDFQKGDIAEGYSVSREKKESFPLTVTSAQKNPTAFYLCASSGDHTGELFFGEGSRLTVL.

This clone occurred once. The chain couples TRBV6-1 to TRBJ2-7; no clear D gene. The germline V gene encodes CDR1 MNHNS and CDR2 SASEGT. V was trimmed by 6 bases and J by 4 bases, leaving 7 bases between them. The CDR3 is 11 amino acids. This CDR3 is CASSPYYEQYF. The CDR3 DNA sequence: TGTGCCAGCAGCCCTTATTACGAGCAGTACTTC.

This clone was found a few times. The rearrangement links TRBV7-2 to TRBJ2-3; D is possibly TRBD1 or TRBD2 (5 bases each). V lost 1 base and J lost 4, with 12 bases in between. The germline gives CDR1 SGHTA, CDR2 FQGNSA. The CDR3 is 15 residues long. The CDR3 here is CASSLEGFSADTQYF. CDR3 sequence (DNA): TGTGCCAGCAGCTTAGAGGGGTTTAGCGCAGATACGCAGTATTTT.